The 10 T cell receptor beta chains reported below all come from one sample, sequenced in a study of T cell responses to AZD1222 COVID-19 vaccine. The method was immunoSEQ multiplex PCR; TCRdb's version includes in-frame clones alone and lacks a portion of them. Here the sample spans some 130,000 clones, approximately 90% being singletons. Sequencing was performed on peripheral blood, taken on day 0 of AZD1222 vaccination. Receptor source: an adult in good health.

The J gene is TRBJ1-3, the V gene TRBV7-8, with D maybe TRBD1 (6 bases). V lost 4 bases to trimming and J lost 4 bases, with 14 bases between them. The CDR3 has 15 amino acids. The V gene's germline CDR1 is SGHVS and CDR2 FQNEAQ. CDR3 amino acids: CASSSTGTSGNTIYF. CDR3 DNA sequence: TGTGCCAGCAGCTCCACAGGGACTTCGGGAAACACCATATATTTT.

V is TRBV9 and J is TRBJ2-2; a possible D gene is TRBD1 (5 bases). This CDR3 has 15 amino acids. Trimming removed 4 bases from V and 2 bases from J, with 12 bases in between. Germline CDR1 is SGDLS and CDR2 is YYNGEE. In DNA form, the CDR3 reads TGTGCCAGCAGCTTAACAGGATCCAACACCGGGGAGCTGTTTTTT. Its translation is CASSLTGSNTGELFF.

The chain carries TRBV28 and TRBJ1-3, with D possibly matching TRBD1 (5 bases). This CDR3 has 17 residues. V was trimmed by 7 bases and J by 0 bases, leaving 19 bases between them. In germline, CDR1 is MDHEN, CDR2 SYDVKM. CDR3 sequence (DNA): TGTGCCAGCACTAGAAGGAACAGGCGTATCTCTGGAAACACCATATATTTT. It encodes CASTRRNRRISGNTIYF.

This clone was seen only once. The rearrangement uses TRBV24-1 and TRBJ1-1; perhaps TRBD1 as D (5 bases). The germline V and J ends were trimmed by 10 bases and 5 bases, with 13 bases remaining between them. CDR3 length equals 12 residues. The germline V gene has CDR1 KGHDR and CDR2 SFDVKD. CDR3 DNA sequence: TGTGCCACTCGGACATCGGGGACTGAAGCTTTCTTT. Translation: CATRTSGTEAFF.

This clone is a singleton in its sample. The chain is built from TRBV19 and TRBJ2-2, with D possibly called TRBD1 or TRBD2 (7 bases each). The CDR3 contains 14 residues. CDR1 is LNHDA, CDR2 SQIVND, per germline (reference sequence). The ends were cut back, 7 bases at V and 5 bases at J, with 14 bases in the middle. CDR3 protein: CASTFQGGTGELFF. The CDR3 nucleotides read TGTGCCAGTACCTTTCAGGGGGGGACCGGGGAGCTGTTTTTT.

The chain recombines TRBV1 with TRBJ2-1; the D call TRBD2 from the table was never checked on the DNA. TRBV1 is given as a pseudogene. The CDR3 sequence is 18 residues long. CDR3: CTSSPKRPGGGSYNEQFF. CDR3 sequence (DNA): TGCACCAGCAGCCCGAAGAGACCCGGGGGTGGCTCCTACAATGAGCAGTTCTTC.

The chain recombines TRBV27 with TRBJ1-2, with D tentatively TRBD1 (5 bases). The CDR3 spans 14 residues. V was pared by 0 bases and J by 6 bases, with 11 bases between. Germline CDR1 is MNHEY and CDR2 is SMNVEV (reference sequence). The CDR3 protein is CASSLSPAGNGYTF. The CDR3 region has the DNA TGTGCCAGCAGTTTATCCCCGGCAGGGAATGGCTACACCTTC.

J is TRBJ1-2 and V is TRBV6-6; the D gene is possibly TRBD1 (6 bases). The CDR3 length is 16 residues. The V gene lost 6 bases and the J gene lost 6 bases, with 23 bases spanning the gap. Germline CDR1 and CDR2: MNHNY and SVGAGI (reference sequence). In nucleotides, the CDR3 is TGTGCCAGCAGCAGTTGGGGGGGCGGCCCGCTCCATGGCTACACCTTC. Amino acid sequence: CASSSWGGGPLHGYTF.

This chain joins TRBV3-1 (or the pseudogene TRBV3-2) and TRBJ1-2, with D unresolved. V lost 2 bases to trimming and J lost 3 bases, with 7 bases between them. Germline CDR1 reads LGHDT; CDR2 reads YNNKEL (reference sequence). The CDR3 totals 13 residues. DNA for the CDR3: TGTGCCAGCAGCCAAACACCACACTATGGCTACACCTTC. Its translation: CASSQTPHYGYTF.

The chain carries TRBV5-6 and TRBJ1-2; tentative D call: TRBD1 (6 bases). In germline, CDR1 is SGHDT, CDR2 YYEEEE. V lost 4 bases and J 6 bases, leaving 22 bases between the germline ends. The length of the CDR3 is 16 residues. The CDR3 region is CASSGSGTLERNGYTF. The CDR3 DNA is TGTGCCAGCAGCGGGTCCGGGACACTCGAGAGGAATGGCTACACCTTC.